This T cell receptor beta chain is from a study of blood T cell repertoires in COVID-19. Study context: Both acute and convalescent COVID-19 samples were obtained from the United States, Italy and Spain.

Original processing methods: Counts of nucleated cells, estimated from reference gene primer amplification, were obtained. Profiling relied on immunoSEQ multiplex PCR, and the TCRdb table lists in-frame clones only, not all of them. D and trimming come from the DNA, and the V and J calls and clone size come from that table. The table records hundreds of thousands of clones, around 83% of them present only once. The CDR3 extends over 13 amino acids. The germline V gene encodes CDR1 SGHAT and CDR2 FQNNGV. V lost 0 bases to trimming and J lost 5 bases, with 8 bases between them. The chain joins TRBV11-2 to TRBJ2-7; D call uncertain. The clonotype originates from a woman in her sixties or seventies with active or convalescent COVID-19. The specimen was peripheral blood. DNA of the CDR3: TGTGCCAGCAGCTTAGAGAGTCGAGACGAGCAGTACTTC. Translating it yields CASSLESRDEQYF.